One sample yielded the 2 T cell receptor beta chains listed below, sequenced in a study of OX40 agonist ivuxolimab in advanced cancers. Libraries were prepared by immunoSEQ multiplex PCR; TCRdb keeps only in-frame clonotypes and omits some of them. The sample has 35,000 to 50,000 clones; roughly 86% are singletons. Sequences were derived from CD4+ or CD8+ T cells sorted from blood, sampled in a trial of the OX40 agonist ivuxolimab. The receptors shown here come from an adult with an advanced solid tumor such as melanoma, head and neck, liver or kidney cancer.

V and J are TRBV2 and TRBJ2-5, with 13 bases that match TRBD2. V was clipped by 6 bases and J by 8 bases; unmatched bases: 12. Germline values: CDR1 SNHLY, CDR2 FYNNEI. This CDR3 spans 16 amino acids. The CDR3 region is CASRKLAGGRSGTQYF. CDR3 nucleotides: TGTGCCAGCAGAAAACTAGCGGGGGGGCGGTCAGGTACCCAGTACTTC.

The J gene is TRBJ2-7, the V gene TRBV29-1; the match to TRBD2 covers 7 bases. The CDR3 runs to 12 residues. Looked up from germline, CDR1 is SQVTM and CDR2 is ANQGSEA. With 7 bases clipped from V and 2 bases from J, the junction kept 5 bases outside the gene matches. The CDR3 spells CSGGAGPYEQYF. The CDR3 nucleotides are TGCAGCGGGGGAGCGGGACCCTACGAGCAGTACTTC.